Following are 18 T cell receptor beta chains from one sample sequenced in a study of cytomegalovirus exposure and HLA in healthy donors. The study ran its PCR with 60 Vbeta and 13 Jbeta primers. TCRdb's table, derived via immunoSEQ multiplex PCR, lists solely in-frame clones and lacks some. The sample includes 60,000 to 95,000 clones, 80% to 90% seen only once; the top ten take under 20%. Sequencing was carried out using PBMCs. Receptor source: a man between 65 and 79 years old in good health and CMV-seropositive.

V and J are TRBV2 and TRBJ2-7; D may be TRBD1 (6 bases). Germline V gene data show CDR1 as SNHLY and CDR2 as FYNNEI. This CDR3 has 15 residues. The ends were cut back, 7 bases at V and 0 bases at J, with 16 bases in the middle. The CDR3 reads CASTEWAGASYEQYF. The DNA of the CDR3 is TGTGCCAGCACCGAATGGGCAGGGGCCTCCTACGAGCAGTACTTC.

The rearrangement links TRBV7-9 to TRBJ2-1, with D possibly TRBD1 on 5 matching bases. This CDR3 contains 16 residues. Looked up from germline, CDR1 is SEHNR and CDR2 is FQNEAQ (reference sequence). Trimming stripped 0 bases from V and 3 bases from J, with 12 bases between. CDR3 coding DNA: TGTGCCAGCAGCTTAGCGGAAGGGGCATACTACAATGAGCAGTTCTTC. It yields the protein CASSLAEGAYYNEQFF.

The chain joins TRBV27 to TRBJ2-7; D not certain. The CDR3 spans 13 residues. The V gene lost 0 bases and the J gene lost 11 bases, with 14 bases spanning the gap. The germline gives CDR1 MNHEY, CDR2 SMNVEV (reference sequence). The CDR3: CASSLSASSDKYF. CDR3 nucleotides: TGTGCCAGCAGTTTATCCGCCTCCAGTGATAAGTACTTC.

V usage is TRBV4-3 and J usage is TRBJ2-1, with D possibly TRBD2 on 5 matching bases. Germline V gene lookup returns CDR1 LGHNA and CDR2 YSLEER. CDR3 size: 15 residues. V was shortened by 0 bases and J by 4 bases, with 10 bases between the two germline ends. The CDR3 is CASSQDLPGYNEQFF. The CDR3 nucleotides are TGCGCCAGCAGCCAAGATTTACCGGGATACAATGAGCAGTTCTTC.

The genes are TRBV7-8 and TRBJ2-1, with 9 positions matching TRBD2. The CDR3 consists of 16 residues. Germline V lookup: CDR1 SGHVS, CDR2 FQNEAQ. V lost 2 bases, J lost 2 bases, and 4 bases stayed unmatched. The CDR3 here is CASSLTSGLAYNEQFF. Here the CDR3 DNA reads TGTGCCAGCAGCTTAACTAGCGGGCTTGCCTACAATGAGCAGTTCTTC.

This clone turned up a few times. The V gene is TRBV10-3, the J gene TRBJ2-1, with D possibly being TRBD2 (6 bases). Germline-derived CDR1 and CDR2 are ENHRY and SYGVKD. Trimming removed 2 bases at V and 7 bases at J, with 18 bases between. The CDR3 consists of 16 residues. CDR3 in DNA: TGTGCCATCAGTGAGGGTAGCGGAGGGCCAAGAAATGAGCAGTTCTTC. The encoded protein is CAISEGSGGPRNEQFF.

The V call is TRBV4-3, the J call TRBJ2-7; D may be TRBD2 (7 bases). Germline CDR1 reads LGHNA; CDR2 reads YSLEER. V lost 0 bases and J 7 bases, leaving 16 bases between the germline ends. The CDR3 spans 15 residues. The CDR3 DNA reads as TGCGCCAGCAGCCAAGACAGGGGCCCCGGGAGGGAGCAGTACTTC. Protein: CASSQDRGPGREQYF.

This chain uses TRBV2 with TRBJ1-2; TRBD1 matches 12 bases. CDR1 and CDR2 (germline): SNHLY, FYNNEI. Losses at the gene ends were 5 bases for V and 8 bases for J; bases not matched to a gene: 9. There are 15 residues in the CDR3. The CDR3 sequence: CASSTGTGGGEGYTF. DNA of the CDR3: TGTGCCAGCAGTACCGGGACAGGGGGCGGGGAGGGCTACACCTTC.

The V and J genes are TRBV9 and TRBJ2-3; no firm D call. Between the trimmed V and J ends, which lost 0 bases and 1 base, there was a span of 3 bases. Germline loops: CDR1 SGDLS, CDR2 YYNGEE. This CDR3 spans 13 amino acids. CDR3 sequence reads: CASSVGGTDTQYF. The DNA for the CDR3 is TGTGCCAGCAGCGTAGGCGGCACAGATACGCAGTATTTT.

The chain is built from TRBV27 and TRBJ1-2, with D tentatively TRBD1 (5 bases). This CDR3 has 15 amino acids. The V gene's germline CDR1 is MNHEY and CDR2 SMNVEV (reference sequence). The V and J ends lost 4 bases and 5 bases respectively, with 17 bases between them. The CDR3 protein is CASSSWGVGEYGYTF. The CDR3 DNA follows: TGTGCCAGCAGTTCCTGGGGCGTCGGCGAGTATGGCTACACCTTC.

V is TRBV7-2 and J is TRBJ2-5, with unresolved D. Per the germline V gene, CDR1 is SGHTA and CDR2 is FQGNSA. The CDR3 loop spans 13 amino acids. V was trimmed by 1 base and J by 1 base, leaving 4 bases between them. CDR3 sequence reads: CASSLVAQETQYF. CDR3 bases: TGTGCCAGCAGCTTAGTGGCCCAAGAGACCCAGTACTTC.

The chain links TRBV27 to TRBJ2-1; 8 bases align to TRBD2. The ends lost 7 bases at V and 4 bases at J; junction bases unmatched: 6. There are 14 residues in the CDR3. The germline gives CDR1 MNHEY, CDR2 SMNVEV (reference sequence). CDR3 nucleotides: TGTGCCAGCACCCCGGCGGGGGGATACAATGAGCAGTTCTTC. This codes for CASTPAGGYNEQFF.

CDR3 sequence (DNA): TGTGCCAGCAGCTTAGGGCCCGGGACAGGGAACACAGATACGCAGTATTTT. Translated, it gives CASSLGPGTGNTDTQYF. The V and J genes are TRBV7-2 and TRBJ2-3; 9 bases match TRBD1. Germline loops: CDR1 SGHTA, CDR2 FQGNSA. This CDR3 contains 17 residues. V shed 1 base, J shed 2 bases, and the junction held 7 bases outside the gene matches.

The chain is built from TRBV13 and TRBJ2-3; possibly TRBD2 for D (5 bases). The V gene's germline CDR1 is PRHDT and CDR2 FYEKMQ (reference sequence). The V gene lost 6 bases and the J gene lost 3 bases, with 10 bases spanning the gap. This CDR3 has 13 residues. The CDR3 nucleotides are TGTGCCAGCAGTTCCCCGGGGACAGATACGCAGTATTTT. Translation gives CASSSPGTDTQYF.

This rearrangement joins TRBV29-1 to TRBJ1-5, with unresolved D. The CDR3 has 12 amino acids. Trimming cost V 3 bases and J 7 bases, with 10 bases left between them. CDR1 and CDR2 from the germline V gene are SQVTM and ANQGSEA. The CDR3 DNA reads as TGCAGCGTTGAGGTAGACGGGCAGCCCCAGCATTTT. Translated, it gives CSVEVDGQPQHF.

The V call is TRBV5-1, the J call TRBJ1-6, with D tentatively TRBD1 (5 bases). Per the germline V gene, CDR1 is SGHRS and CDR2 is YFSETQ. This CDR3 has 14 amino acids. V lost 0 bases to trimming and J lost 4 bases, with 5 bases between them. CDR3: CASSLGQYNSPLHF. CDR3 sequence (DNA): TGCGCCAGCAGCTTGGGACAGTATAATTCACCCCTCCACTTT.

CDR3 loop: CAWSIADTQYF. The CDR3, as DNA: TGTGCCTGGAGTATAGCAGATACGCAGTATTTT. The V gene is TRBV30, the J gene TRBJ2-3; D is uncertain. Germline V gene lookup returns CDR1 GTSNPN and CDR2 SVGIG (reference sequence). Between the trimmed V and J ends, which lost 2 bases and 4 bases, there was a span of 4 bases. This CDR3 region has 11 residues.

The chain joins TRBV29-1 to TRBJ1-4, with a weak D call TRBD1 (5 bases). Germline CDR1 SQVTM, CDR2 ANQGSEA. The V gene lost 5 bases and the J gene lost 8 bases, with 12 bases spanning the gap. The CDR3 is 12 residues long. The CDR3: CSVSLAGEKLFF. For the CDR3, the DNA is TGCAGCGTTTCGTTGGCAGGGGAAAAACTGTTTTTT.